The TCR beta chain described here comes from a study of blood T cell repertoires in COVID-19. Trimming stripped 6 bases from V and 0 bases from J, with 12 bases between. This CDR3 has 15 amino acids. Germline V lookup: CDR1 LNHDA, CDR2 SQIVND (reference sequence). Original processing notes: Reference gene primers were amplified, and this amplification served to estimate nucleated cell counts. Sequencing was performed with immunoSEQ multiplex PCR; in TCRdb, only in-frame clones are kept and a portion is missing. V, J and clone size reflect that table, while D and trimming were determined from the DNA. The sample contains 150,000 or so clones, approximately 86% of which appear only once.

The source material was peripheral blood. This chain links TRBV19 with TRBJ1-5; weak D call: TRBD1 (6 bases). The receptor's source is a woman between 65 and 79 years old with acute or convalescent COVID-19. CDR3 bases: TGTGCCAGTAGCGACAGGAGATATAGCAATCAGCCCCAGCATTTT. Its translation: CASSDRRYSNQPQHF.